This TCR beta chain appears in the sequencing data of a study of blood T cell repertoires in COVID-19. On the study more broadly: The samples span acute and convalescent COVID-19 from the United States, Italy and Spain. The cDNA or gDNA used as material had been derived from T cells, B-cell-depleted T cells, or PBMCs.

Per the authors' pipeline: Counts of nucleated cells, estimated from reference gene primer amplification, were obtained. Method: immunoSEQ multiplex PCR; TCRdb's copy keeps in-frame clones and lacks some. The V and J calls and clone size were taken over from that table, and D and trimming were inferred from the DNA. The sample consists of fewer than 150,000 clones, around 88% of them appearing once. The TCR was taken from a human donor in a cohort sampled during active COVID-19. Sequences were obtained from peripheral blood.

The DNA for the CDR3 is TGTGCCAGCAGTTTCGGTAACAATGAGCAGTTCTTC. Translating it yields CASSFGNNEQFF. V usage is TRBV27 and J usage is TRBJ2-1; no clear D gene. Trimming removed 3 bases from V and 5 bases from J, with 5 bases in between. The germline V gene has CDR1 MNHEY and CDR2 SMNVEV (reference sequence). The CDR3 is made up of 12 amino acids.